The present T cell receptor beta chain was sequenced within a study of T cells after yellow fever vaccination. Study-wide findings and caveats: The secondary response peaked faster, at day 5 versus 15, but was weaker. It was a small share of clonotypes that appeared in both CD4 and CD8 compartments.

This clonotype has just a few counts. Its target is not known. This CDR3 contains 15 residues. V lost 5 bases to trimming and J lost 4 bases, with 15 bases between them. The germline V gene encodes CDR1 SGHTA and CDR2 FQGNSA. TCRdb reanalysed the 5' RACE reads using MiXCR and keeps one entry per CDR3 protein. The profile shows 600,000 to 750,000 distinct CDR3 sequences, roughly an eighth of them singletons. The V and J genes are TRBV7-2 and TRBJ1-3, with no clear D. This clonotype originated in a man under 40 who received the YFV17D yellow fever vaccine. This sample comprised PBMCs, obtained on the day of the yellow fever booster vaccination. The CDR3: CASSPGSANGNTIYF. The CDR3 coding sequence is TGTGCCAGCAGCCCCGGTTCCGCGAACGGAAACACCATATATTTT.